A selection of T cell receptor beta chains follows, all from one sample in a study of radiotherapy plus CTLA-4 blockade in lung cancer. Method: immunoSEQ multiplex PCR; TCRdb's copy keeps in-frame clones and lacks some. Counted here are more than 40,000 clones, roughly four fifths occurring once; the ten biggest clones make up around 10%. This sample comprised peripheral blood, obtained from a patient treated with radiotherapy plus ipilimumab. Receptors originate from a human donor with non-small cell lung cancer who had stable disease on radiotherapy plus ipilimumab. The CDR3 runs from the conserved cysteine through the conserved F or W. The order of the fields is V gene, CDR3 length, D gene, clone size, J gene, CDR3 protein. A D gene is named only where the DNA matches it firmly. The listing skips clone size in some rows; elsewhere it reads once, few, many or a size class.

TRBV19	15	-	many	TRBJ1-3	CASTLAGVAGNTIYF
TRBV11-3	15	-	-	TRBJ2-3	CASSLSQTSTDTQYF
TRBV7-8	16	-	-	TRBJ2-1	CASSWTLGGAPNEQFF
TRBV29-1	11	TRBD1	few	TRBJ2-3	CSVTGGHTQYF
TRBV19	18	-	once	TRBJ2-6	CASKLEAGSPPGANVLTF
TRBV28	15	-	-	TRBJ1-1	CASSYWTSRNTEAFF
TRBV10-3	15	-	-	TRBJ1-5	CAISESFQVGQPQHF
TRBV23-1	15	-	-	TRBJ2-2	CASSQPDPNTGELFF
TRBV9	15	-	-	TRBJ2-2	CASSVAAFLTGELFF
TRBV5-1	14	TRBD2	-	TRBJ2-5	CASSLVTSEETQYF
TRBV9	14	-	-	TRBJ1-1	CASSVAPENTEAFF
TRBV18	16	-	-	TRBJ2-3	CASSPLTQGLTDTQYF
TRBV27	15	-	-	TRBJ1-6	CASRRGGAENSPLHF
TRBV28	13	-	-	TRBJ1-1	CASSAPMNTEAFF
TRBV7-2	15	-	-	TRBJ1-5	CASSLSVNSNQPQHF
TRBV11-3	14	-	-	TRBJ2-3	CASSLGLSTDTQYF
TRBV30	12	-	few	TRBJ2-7	CAWSVQGHEQYF
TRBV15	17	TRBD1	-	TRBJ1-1	CATSRLYTGVRDTEAFF
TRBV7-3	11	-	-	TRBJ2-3	CASSSADTQYF
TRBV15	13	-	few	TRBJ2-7	CATSPTTGYEQYF
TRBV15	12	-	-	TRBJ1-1	CATSRVDSHAFF
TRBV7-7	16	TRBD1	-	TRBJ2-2	CASSRDRGRGTGELFF
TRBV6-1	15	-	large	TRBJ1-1	CASTLGTLPDTEAFF
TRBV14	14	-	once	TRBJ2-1	CASSQEGPRNEQFF
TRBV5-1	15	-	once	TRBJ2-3	CASSSTGWVADTQYF
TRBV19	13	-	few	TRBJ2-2	CASIRADAGELFF
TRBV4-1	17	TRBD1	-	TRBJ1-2	CASSPRQGSWNNYGYTF
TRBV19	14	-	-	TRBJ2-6	CASRSLSGANVLTF
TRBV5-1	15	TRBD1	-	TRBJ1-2	CASSLPGQVNYGYTF
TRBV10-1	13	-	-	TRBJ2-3	CASSESGSDTQYF
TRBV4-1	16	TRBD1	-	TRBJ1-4	CASSQDRTGTDEKLFF
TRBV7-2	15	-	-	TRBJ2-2	CASSFSGGDAGELFF
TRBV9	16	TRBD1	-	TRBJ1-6	CASSVSGKGANSPLHF
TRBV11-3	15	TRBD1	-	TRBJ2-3	CASSRGTGRTDTQYF
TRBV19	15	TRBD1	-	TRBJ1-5	CASSETGGANQPQHF
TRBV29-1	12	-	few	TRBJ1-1	CSAQQENTEAFF
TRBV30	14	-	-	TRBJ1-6	CAWSGGVHNSPLHF
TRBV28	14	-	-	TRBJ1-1	CASSPRDMNTEAFF
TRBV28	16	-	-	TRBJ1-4	CASSPLDSPTNEKLFF
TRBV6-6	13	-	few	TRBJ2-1	CASRRNQRNEQFF
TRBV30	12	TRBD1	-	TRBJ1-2	CASLNRGYGYTF